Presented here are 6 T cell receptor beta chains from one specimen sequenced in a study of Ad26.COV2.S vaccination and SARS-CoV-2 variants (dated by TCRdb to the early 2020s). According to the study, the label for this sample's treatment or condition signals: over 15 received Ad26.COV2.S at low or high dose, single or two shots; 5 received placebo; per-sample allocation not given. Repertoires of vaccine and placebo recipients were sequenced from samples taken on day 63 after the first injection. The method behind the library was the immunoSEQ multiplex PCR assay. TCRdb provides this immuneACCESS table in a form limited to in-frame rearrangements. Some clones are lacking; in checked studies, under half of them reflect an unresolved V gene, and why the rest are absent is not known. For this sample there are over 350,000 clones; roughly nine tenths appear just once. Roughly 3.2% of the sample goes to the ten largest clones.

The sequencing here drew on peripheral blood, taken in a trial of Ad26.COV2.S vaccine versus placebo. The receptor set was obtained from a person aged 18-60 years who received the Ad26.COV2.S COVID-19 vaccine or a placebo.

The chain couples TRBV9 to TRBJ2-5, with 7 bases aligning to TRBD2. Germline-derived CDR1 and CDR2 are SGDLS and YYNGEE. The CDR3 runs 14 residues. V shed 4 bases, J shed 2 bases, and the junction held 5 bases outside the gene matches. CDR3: CASSPGGDQETQYF. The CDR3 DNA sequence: TGTGCCAGCAGCCCGGGGGGAGATCAAGAGACCCAGTACTTC.

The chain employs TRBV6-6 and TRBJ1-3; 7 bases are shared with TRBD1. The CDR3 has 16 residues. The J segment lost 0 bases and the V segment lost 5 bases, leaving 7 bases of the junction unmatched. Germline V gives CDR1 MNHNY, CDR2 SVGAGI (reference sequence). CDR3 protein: CASSRQGPLSGNTIYF. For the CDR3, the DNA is TGTGCCAGCAGTCGACAGGGCCCCCTCTCTGGAAACACCATATATTTT.

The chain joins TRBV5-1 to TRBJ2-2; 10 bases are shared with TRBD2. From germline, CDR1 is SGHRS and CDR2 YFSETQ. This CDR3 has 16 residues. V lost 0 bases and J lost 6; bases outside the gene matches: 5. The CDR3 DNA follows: TGCGCCAGCAGCTTGGTCCTAGCGGGGGCCTCCGGGGAGCTGTTTTTT. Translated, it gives CASSLVLAGASGELFF.

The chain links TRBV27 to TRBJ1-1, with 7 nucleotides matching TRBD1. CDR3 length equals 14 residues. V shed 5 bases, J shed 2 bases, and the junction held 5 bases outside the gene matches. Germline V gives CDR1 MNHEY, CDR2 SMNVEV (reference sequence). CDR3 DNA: TGTGCCAGCAGTCCTCAGGGGGATAACACTGAAGCTTTCTTT. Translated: CASSPQGDNTEAFF.

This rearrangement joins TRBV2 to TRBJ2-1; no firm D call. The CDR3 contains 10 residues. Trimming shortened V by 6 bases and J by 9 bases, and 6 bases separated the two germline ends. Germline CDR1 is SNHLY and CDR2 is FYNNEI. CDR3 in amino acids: CASRGGEQFF. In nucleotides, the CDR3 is TGTGCCAGCAGAGGCGGTGAGCAGTTCTTC.

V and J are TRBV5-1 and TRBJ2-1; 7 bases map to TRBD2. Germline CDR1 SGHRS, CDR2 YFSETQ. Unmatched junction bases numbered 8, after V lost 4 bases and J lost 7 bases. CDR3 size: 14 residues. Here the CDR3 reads CASSPAGVGNEQFF. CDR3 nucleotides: TGCGCCAGCAGCCCGGCGGGGGTTGGTAATGAGCAGTTCTTC.